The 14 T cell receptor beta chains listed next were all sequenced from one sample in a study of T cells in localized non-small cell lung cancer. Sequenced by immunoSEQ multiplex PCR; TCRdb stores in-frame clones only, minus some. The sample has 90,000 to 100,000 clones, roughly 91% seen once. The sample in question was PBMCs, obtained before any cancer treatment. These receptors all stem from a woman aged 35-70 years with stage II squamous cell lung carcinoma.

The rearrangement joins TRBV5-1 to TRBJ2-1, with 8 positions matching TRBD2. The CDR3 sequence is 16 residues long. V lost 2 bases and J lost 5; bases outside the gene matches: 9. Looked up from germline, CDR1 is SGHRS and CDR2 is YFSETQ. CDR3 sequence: CASSLVAGMGDNEQFF. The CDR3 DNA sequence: TGCGCCAGCAGCTTAGTAGCGGGAATGGGTGACAATGAGCAGTTCTTC.

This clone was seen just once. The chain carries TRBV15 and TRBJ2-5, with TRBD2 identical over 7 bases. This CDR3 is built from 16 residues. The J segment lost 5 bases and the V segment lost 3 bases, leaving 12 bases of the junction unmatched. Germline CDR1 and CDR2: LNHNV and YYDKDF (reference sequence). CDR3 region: CATSSGGGRERETQYF. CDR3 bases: TGTGCCACCAGCAGTGGGGGGGGGAGAGAAAGGGAGACCCAGTACTTC.

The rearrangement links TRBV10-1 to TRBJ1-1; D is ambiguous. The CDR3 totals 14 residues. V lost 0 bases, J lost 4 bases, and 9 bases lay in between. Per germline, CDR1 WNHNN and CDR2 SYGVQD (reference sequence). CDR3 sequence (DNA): TGCGCCAGCAGTGAGTCTGGGGAAGTCACTGAAGCTTTCTTT. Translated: CASSESGEVTEAFF.

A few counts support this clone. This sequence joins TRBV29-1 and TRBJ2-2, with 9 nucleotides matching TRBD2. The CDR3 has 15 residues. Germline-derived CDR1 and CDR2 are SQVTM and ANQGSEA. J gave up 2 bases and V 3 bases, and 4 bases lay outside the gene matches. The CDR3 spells CSVETSGINTGELFF. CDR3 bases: TGCAGCGTTGAGACTAGCGGTATTAACACCGGGGAGCTGTTTTTT.

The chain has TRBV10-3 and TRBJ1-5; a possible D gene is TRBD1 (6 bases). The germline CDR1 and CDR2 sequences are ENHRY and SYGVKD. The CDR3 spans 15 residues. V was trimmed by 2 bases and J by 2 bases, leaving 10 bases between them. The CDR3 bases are TGTGCCATCAGTGAGGGGGGGGCAGGCAATCAGCCCCAGCATTTT. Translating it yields CAISEGGAGNQPQHF.

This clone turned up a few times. The CDR3 DNA sequence: TGTGCCAGCTCACCACCGACAGGTTTAAGTAGGGCTTTCTTT. Protein sequence: CASSPPTGLSRAFF. This chain links TRBV18 with TRBJ1-1, with TRBD1 as a possible D gene (6 bases). This CDR3 is 14 amino acids long. V gave up 0 bases and J gave up 11 bases, with 16 bases separating them. The germline gives CDR1 KGHSH, CDR2 LQKENI.

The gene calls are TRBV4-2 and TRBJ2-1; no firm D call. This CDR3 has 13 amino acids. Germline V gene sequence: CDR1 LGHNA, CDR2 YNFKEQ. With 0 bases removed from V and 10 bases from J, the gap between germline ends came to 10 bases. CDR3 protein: CASSQELRNEQFF. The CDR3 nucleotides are TGTGCCAGCAGCCAAGAGTTGCGGAACGAGCAGTTCTTC.

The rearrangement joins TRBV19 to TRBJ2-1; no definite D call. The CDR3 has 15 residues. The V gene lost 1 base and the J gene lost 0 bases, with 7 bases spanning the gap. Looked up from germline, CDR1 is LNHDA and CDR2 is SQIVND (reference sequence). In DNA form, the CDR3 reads TGTGCCAGTAGTATAGCTCCGTTCTCCTACAATGAGCAGTTCTTC. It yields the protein CASSIAPFSYNEQFF.

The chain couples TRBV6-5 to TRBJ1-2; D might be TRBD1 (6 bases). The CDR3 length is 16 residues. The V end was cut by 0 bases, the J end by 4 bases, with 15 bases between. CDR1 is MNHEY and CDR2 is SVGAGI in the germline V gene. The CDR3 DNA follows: TGTGCCAGCAGTTACTCGCCCCTACAGGGCTCCTATGGCTACACCTTC. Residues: CASSYSPLQGSYGYTF.

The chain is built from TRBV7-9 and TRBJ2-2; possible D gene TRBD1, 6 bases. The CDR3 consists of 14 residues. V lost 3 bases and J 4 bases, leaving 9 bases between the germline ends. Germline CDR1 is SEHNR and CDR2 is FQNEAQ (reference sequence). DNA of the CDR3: TGTGCCAGCAGCTTTCCAGGGGCCACCGGGGAGCTGTTTTTT. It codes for CASSFPGATGELFF.

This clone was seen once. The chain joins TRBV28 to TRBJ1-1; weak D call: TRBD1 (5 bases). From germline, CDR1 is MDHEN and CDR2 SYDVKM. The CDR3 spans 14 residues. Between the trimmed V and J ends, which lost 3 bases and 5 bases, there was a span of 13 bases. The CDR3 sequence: CASSFPGLGTEAFF. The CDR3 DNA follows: TGTGCCAGCAGTTTCCCGGGACTAGGGACTGAAGCTTTCTTT. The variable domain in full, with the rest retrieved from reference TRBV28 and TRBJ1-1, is DVKVTQSSRYLVKRTGEKVFLECVQDMDHENMFWYRQDPGLGLRLIYFSYDVKMKEKGDIPEGYSVSREKKERFSLILESASTNQTSMYLCASSFPGLGTEAFFGQGTRLTVV.

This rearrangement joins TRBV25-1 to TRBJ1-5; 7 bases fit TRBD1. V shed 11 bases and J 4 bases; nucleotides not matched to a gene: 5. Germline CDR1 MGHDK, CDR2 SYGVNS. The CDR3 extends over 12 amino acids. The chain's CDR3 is CASRGENQPQHF. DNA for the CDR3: TGTGCCTCCAGGGGGGAAAATCAGCCCCAGCATTTT. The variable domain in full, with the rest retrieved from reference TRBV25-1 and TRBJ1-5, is EADIYQTPRYLVIGTGKKITLECSQTMGHDKMYWYQQDPGMELHLIHYSYGVNSTEKGDLSSESTVSRIRTEHFPLTLESARPSHTSQYLCASRGENQPQHFGDGTRLSIL.

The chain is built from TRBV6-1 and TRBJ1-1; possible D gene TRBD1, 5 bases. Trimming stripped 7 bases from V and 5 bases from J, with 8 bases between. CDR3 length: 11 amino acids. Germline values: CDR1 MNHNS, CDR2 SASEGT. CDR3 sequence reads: CASTRGTEAFF. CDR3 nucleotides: TGTGCCAGCACTCGGGGGACTGAAGCTTTCTTT.

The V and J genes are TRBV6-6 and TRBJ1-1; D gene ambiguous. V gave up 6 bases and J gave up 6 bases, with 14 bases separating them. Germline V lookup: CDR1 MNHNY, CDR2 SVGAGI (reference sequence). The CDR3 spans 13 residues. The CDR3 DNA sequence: TGTGCCAGCAGCCCCGAAAAGGGCGCTGAAGCTTTCTTT. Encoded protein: CASSPEKGAEAFF.